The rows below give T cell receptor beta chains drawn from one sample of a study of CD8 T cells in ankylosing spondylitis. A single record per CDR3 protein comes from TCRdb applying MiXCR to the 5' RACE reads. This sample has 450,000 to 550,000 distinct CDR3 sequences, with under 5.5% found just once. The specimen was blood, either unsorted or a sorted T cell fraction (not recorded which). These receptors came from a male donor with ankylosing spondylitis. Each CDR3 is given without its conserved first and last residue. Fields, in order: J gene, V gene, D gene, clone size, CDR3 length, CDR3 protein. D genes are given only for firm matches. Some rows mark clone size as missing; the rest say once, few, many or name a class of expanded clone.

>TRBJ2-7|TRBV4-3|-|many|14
ASSQEWADTTYEQY
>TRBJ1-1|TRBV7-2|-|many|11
ASSHNPNTEAF
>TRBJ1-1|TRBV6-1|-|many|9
ASLGYTEAF
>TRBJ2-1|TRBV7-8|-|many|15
ASSLAVDTISYNEQF
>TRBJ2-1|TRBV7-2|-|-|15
ASSLGFSGAAYNEQF
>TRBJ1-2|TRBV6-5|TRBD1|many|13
ASSSPTGKGYGYT
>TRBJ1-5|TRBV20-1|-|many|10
SARRGDQPQH
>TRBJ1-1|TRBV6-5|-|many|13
ASSYSSFRYTEAF
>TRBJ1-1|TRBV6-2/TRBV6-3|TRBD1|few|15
ASSSPPRGQLNTEAF
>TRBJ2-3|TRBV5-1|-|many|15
ASSLDRSSESTDTQY
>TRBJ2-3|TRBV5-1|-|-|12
ASSLGQAGNTQY
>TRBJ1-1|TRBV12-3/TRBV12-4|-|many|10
ATRVGNTEAF